This TCR beta chain was found in a study of cytomegalovirus exposure and HLA in healthy donors. Study-wide background: Later analysis reported that the 110 or so validation repertoires shared the platform of the approximately 670 first-cohort repertoires.

Study-wide results and limits: The investigators catalogued 164 TCR beta chains as cytomegalovirus-associated. Usually a TCR sequence was rare, but some public TCRs were found in many donors. Testing in vitro showed three CMV-associated chains specific for CMV antigens.

Profiled with immunoSEQ multiplex PCR; TCRdb holds only in-frame clones, not every one. The table records some 100,000 clones, around nine tenths of them present only once. Worth noting for this clone: Its antigen remains unknown.

The germline V gene has CDR1 MNHEY and CDR2 SVGAGI. Trimming removed 6 bases from V and 4 bases from J, with 19 bases in between. This CDR3 contains 15 residues. The receptor comes from a young woman in good health and CMV-seronegative. Sequencing was done on a sample of PBMCs. The rearrangement joins TRBV6-5 to TRBJ2-7; TRBD1 is a possible D gene (6 bases). This CDR3 reads CASRERDNLGYEQYF. The CDR3 DNA reads as TGTGCCAGCAGGGAAAGGGACAACCTAGGATACGAGCAGTACTTC.